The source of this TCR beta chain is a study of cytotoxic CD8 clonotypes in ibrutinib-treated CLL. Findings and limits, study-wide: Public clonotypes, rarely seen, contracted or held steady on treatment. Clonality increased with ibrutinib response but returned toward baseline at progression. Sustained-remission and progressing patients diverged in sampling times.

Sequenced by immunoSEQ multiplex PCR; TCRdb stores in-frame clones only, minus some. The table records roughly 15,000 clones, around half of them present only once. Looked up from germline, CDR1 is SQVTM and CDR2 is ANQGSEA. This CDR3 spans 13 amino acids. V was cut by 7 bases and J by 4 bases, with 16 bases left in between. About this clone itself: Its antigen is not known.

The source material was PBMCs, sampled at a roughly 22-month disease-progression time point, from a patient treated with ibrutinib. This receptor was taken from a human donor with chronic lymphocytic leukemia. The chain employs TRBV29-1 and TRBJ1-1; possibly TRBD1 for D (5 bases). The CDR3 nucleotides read TGCAGCGCCAACTACCAGGGTGGCACTGAAGCTTTCTTT. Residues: CSANYQGGTEAFF.